Below are 27 T cell receptor beta chains sequenced from a single sample in a study of T cells in women clearing cervical HPV infection. Produced via immunoSEQ multiplex PCR; TCRdb's table is partial and in-frame only. The repertoire shows tens of thousands of clones; the top ten hold 2.5% to 3%. The sample consisted of blood buffy coat. Source of these receptors: a woman between 18 and 69 years old with a cervical HPV16 infection that either progressed to CIN3+ or cleared (not recorded which).

Regarding this clone: Read sequence stops 3 residues before the CDR3 end, and the germline J gene provides the missing end. The chain employs TRBV10-3 and TRBJ1-2, with 7 bases identical to TRBD1. Germline lookup yields CDR1 ENHRY and CDR2 SYGVKD. V trimming: 4 bases; J trimming: 4 bases; junction bases outside the gene matches: 3. This CDR3 comprises 13 residues. The CDR3 sequence is CAISVPGGYGYTF. The CDR3 bases that were read are TGTGCCATCAGTGTACCAGGGGGCTATGGC.

About this clone: Read sequence stops 3 residues before the CDR3 end, and the germline J gene provides the missing end. The V and J genes are TRBV7-6 and TRBJ1-2; weak D call: TRBD1 (5 bases). Germline values: CDR1 SGHVS, CDR2 FNYEAQ. The V gene lost 0 bases and the J gene lost 4 bases, with 9 bases spanning the gap. CDR3 size: 14 residues. CDR3: CASSLAGGTYGYTF. The part of the CDR3 DNA that was read is TGTGCCAGCAGCTTAGCGGGGGGGACCTATGGC.

The CDR3 DNA, read in part, is TGTGCCTGGAGTAATGGGTTGGGGACAGGTGCCGGGGAG. It encodes CAWSNGLGTGAGE. The entire CDR3 sequence reads CAWSNGLGTGAGELFF. The chain couples TRBV30 to TRBJ2-2, with 8 bases matching TRBD1. The CDR3 end falls 3 residues outside the read, so it is completed with the germline J gene. Germline CDR1 and CDR2: GTSNPN and SVGIG (reference sequence). This CDR3 region has 16 residues. V lost 2 bases to trimming and J lost 6 bases; unmatched junction nucleotides: 11.

Notes on this clone: The read gets to within 3 residues of the CDR3 end, and the germline J gene fills in the rest. V and J are TRBV19 and TRBJ1-5; TRBD1 agrees at 7 bases. With 6 bases clipped from V and 5 bases from J, the junction kept 7 bases outside the gene matches. CDR1 and CDR2 from the germline V gene are LNHDA and SQIVND (reference sequence). The CDR3 runs to 14 residues. CDR3 bases read: TGTGCCAGTAGAACCGGGACAGACTATCAGCCC. The encoded protein is CASRTGTDYQP. The full CDR3 protein reads CASRTGTDYQPQHF.

With respect to this clone: The CDR3 end falls 3 residues outside the read, so it is completed with the germline J gene. The chain recombines TRBV2 with TRBJ1-1, with D perhaps TRBD1 (5 bases). The CDR3 extends over 16 amino acids. The V and J ends lost 6 bases and 4 bases respectively, with 21 bases between them. The V gene's germline CDR1 is SNHLY and CDR2 FYNNEI. The CDR3 spells CASRGTAGKGFTEAFF. The sequenced CDR3 bases are TGTGCCAGCAGAGGGACCGCGGGGAAAGGTTTCACTGAA. Using reference TRBV2 and TRBJ1-1 for the parts outside the CDR3, the full variable domain is EPEVTQTPSHQVTQMGQEVILRCVPISNHLYFYWYRQILGQKVEFLVSFYNNEISEKSEIFDDQFSVERPDGSNFTLKIRSTKLEDSAMYFCASRGTAGKGFTEAFFGQGTRLTVV.

For this clone: Sequencing ends 3 residues short of the CDR3 end; the germline J gene provides the rest. This rearrangement joins TRBV7-2 to TRBJ2-1; D gene ambiguous. The CDR3 is 13 residues long. The V and J ends lost 1 base and 5 bases respectively, with 6 bases between them. Germline V gene lookup returns CDR1 SGHTA and CDR2 FQGNSA. CDR3 protein: CASSLEGDNEQFF. CDR3 bases read: TGTGCCAGCAGCTTAGAGGGTGACAATGAG.

The CDR3: CASSEFPYNEQFF. CDR3 bases read: TGTGCCAGCAGTGAATTCCCGTACAATGAG. V usage is TRBV25-1 and J usage is TRBJ2-1, with D hard to call. The CDR3 is cut off 3 residues early in the read; its end comes from the germline J gene. Germline lookup yields CDR1 MGHDK and CDR2 SYGVNS. Trimming stripped 1 base from V and 4 bases from J, with 5 bases between. The CDR3 sequence is 13 residues long.

As to this clone: The read terminates 3 residues before the CDR3 end, so the remaining end is supplied by the germline J gene. The genes are TRBV10-1 and TRBJ2-3; TRBD2 matches at 10 bases. Germline trimming cut 4 bases from V and 2 bases from J; bases unmatched to any gene: 3. Germline assignment: CDR1 WNHNN and CDR2 SYGVQD (reference sequence). The CDR3 length is 15 residues. CDR3 DNA, as far as it was read: TGCGCCAGCAGTGTCGGACTAGCGGACACAGATACG. Residues: CASSVGLADTDT. The CDR3 in its entirety is CASSVGLADTDTQYF.

As to this clone: Sequencing ends 3 residues short of the CDR3 end; the germline J gene provides the rest. The chain carries TRBV11-3 and TRBJ2-2, with TRBD2 as a possible D gene (6 bases). Germline-derived CDR1 and CDR2 are SGHNT and YENEEA. Trimming removed 2 bases at V and 7 bases at J, with 8 bases between. The CDR3 covers 13 residues. The CDR3 protein is CASSLLANGELFF. Partial CDR3 DNA: TGTGCCAGCAGCTTACTAGCGAACGGGGAG. Looking up the rest from reference TRBV11-3 and TRBJ2-2 gives the full variable domain: EAGVVQSPRYKIIEKKQPVAFWCNPISGHNTLYWYLQNLGQGPELLIRYENEEAVDDSQLPKDRFSAERLKGVDSTLKIQPAELGDSAVYLCASSLLANGELFFGEGSRLTVL.

With respect to this clone: Read data end 3 residues before the CDR3 end; the end is taken from the germline J gene. The chain uses TRBV9 and TRBJ2-5, with D uncertain. The germline CDR1 and CDR2 sequences are SGDLS and YYNGEE. The CDR3 loop spans 13 amino acids. The ends were cut back, 0 bases at V and 1 base at J, with 4 bases in the middle. The sequenced part of the CDR3 DNA is TGTGCCAGCAGCGTAGCCAGCCAAGAGACC. Its protein product is CASSVASQET. The entire CDR3 reads CASSVASQETQYF. Full variable domain (rest looked up from reference TRBV9 and TRBJ2-5): DSGVTQTPKHLITATGQRVTLRCSPRSGDLSVYWYQQSLDQGLQFLIQYYNGEERAKGNILERFSAQQFPDLHSELNLSSLELGDSALYFCASSVASQETQYFGPGTRLLVL.

Of note for this clone: The read terminates 3 residues before the CDR3 end, so the remaining end is supplied by the germline J gene. This chain links TRBV4-2 with TRBJ1-6; TRBD1 aligns across 11 bases. The CDR3 is made up of 17 amino acids. V lost 4 bases and J lost 2; bases outside the gene matches: 4. CDR1 is LGHNA, CDR2 YNFKEQ, per germline. CDR3 DNA, as far as it was read: TGTGCCAGCAGCCCTGGGGACAGGGGGACCTATAATTCACCC. Its protein product is CASSPGDRGTYNSP. The CDR3 reads in full as CASSPGDRGTYNSPLHF.

With regard to this clone: The read gets to within 3 residues of the CDR3 end, and the germline J gene fills in the rest. V and J are TRBV7-2 and TRBJ2-1; D might be TRBD2 (5 bases). CDR1 is SGHTA and CDR2 is FQGNSA in the germline V gene. Trimming took 8 bases from V and 0 from J, leaving 14 bases between them. The CDR3 spans 15 residues. CDR3 DNA (partial): TGTGCCAGCCTACCCAGCGGAAGCTCCTACAATGAG. It codes for CASLPSGSSYNE. Given in full, the CDR3 is CASLPSGSSYNEQFF.

Comment on this clone: The CDR3 goes on 3 residues after the read ends, and that part is filled in from the germline J gene. This chain connects TRBV6-1 to TRBJ1-5, with TRBD1 matching 7 bases. Germline V gives CDR1 MNHNS, CDR2 SASEGT. Trimming cost V 4 bases and J 3 bases; bases outside gene matches: 9. The CDR3 has 16 amino acids. The sequenced CDR3 bases are TGTGCCAGCAGTGTTTTCAAGGGACAGTACAATCAGCCC. Protein product: CASSVFKGQYNQP. From start to end, the CDR3 is CASSVFKGQYNQPQHF.

Concerning this clone itself: Sequencing ends 3 residues short of the CDR3 end; the germline J gene provides the rest. The genes are TRBV10-1 and TRBJ1-3, with a tentative D call TRBD1 (6 bases). This CDR3 has 13 amino acids. V lost 7 bases to trimming and J lost 1 base, with 8 bases between them. CDR1 WNHNN and CDR2 SYGVQD come from the germline V gene (reference sequence). The CDR3 region is CASMDRSGNTIYF. The covered CDR3 bases are TGCGCCAGCATGGACAGATCTGGAAACACC.

A word on this clone: The CDR3 is cut off 3 residues early in the read; its end comes from the germline J gene. The chain employs TRBV11-2 and TRBJ2-1, with 10 bases matching TRBD1. The CDR3 is made up of 15 amino acids. Germline V gene data show CDR1 as SGHAT and CDR2 as FQNNGV. Trimming at V came to 3 bases and at J to 4 bases, leaving 3 bases not matched to a gene. CDR3 bases read: TGTGCCAGCAGCTTGGGACAGGGGTCATACAATGAG. It yields the protein CASSLGQGSYNE. The whole CDR3 sequence reads CASSLGQGSYNEQFF. Full variable domain (outside the CDR3, taken from reference TRBV11-2 and TRBJ2-1): EAGVAQSPRYKIIEKRQSVAFWCNPISGHATLYWYQQILGQGPKLLIQFQNNGVVDDSQLPKDRFSAERLKGVDSTLKIQPAKLEDSAVYLCASSLGQGSYNEQFFGPGTRLTVL.

Concerning this clone itself: The read finishes 3 residues shy of the CDR3 end, and the germline J gene is used to complete it. This chain links TRBV10-3 with TRBJ2-2; D gene unclear. The germline gives CDR1 ENHRY, CDR2 SYGVKD. V lost 8 bases to trimming and J lost 1 base, with 5 bases between them. This CDR3 is 12 amino acids long. Incomplete CDR3 DNA: TGTGCCATCGCTAGGAACACCGGGGAG. Its protein is CAIARNTGE. The CDR3 reads in full as CAIARNTGELFF.

Notes on this clone: The observed sequence ends 3 residues before the CDR3 terminus, with the missing tail filled in from the germline J gene. This rearrangement joins TRBV6-1 to TRBJ1-6, with 7 bases identical to TRBD1. Germline lookup yields CDR1 MNHNS and CDR2 SASEGT. CDR3 length: 16 residues. V lost 2 bases, J lost 6 bases, and 7 bases stayed unmatched. Here the CDR3 reads CASSEQGQLVNSPLHF. The CDR3 DNA, read in part, is TGTGCCAGCAGTGAACAGGGACAGCTCGTTAATTCACCC.

Points on this clone: The read terminates 3 residues before the CDR3 end, so the remaining end is supplied by the germline J gene. The chain combines TRBV27 with TRBJ2-1; no reliable D call. The V gene lost 5 bases and the J gene lost 5 bases, with 13 bases spanning the gap. The CDR3 is 14 amino acids. Germline lookup yields CDR1 MNHEY and CDR2 SMNVEV (reference sequence). The sequenced CDR3 bases are TGTGCCAGCAGTGTTTCAGTGGTCCACAATGAG. Translation gives CASSVSVVHNE. The CDR3 in its entirety is CASSVSVVHNEQFF.

In regard to this clone: The missing CDR3 end, 3 residues past where the read stops, is filled in from the germline J gene. The rearrangement links TRBV5-5 to TRBJ1-3, with a tentative D call TRBD1 (5 bases). The V gene's germline CDR1 is SGHKS and CDR2 YYEKEE (reference sequence). Trimming left V 2 bases short and J 0 bases short, with 9 bases between. This CDR3 contains 15 residues. Here the CDR3 reads CASSFTGSSGNTIYF. CDR3 DNA, as far as it was read: TGTGCCAGCAGCTTTACAGGTAGCTCTGGAAACACC. The full variable domain, with the rest looked up from reference TRBV5-5 and TRBJ1-3, is DAGVTQSPTHLIKTRGQQVTLRCSPISGHKSVSWYQQVLGQGPQFIFQYYEKEERGRGNFPDRFSARQFPNYSSELNVNALLLGDSALYLCASSFTGSSGNTIYFGEGSWLTVV.

Concerning this clone itself: The CDR3 end is not reached by the read, which stops 3 residues before it; the germline J gene fills it in. V gene TRBV5-1 combines with J gene TRBJ2-5; TRBD1 matches at 7 bases. CDR1 and CDR2 (germline): SGHRS, YFSETQ. Trimming removed 4 bases from V and 1 base from J; junction bases left unmatched: 4. There are 14 residues in the CDR3. CDR3 residues: CASSVQGSQETQYF. The sequenced part of the CDR3 DNA is TGCGCCAGCAGCGTACAGGGGTCCCAAGAGACC.

In regard to this clone: The read is 3 residues too short to cover the CDR3 end, so that end is filled in from the germline J gene. V gene TRBV2 combines with J gene TRBJ1-2; D gene uncertain. Germline V gives CDR1 SNHLY, CDR2 FYNNEI. Trimming took off 1 base at V and 5 bases at J, with 11 bases between the two ends. The CDR3 length is 14 residues. The DNA read from the CDR3 is TGTGCCAGCAGTGAAGAGGGCATCTCTTATGGC. It codes for CASSEEGISYG. The whole CDR3 protein is CASSEEGISYGYTF.

A remark on this clone: The CDR3 goes on 3 residues after the read ends, and that part is filled in from the germline J gene. The chain combines TRBV4-1 with TRBJ1-5, with TRBD1 identical over 8 bases. The J segment lost 6 bases and the V segment lost 4 bases, leaving 5 bases of the junction unmatched. The CDR3 sequence is 14 residues long. The germline V gene has CDR1 MGHRA and CDR2 YSYEKL. CDR3 DNA (partial): TGCGCCAGCAGCCGACTTGACAGGGGTCAGCCC. Encoded protein: CASSRLDRGQP. The entire CDR3 reads CASSRLDRGQPQHF.

Concerning this clone: The read comes to an end 3 residues before the CDR3 does, leaving the germline J gene to fill in the end. This sequence joins TRBV12-3 or TRBV12-4 and TRBJ2-4, with TRBD1 matching 8 bases. The CDR3 is 15 residues long. Trimming took 5 bases from V and 9 from J; bases not matched to a gene: 12. CDR3 sequence reads: CASSERQGILGIQYF. The CDR3 bases that were read are TGTGCCAGCAGTGAGAGACAGGGGATCCTGGGCATT.

The CDR3 DNA, read in part, is TGCGCCAGCAGCTTGGAAACGAGCACGAACACCGGGGAG. This encodes CASSLETSTNTGE. The entire CDR3 is CASSLETSTNTGELFF. The J gene is TRBJ2-2, the V gene TRBV5-1; unclear D gene. The read halts 3 residues ahead of the CDR3 end, with the missing end drawn from the germline J gene. V lost 0 bases, J lost 0 bases, and 9 bases lay in between. The CDR3 consists of 16 residues. From germline, CDR1 is SGHRS and CDR2 YFSETQ.

About this clone: The read comes to an end 3 residues before the CDR3 does, leaving the germline J gene to fill in the end. This chain uses TRBV9 with TRBJ2-7, with 8 bases lining up with TRBD2. Germline CDR1 SGDLS, CDR2 YYNGEE. With 4 bases clipped from V and 1 base from J, the junction kept 10 bases outside the gene matches. The CDR3 extends over 16 amino acids. CDR3 region: CASSSRAGAGSYEQYF. Partial CDR3 DNA: TGTGCCAGCAGCTCTCGAGCGGGAGCAGGATCCTACGAG.

Comments on this clone: The CDR3 end falls 3 residues outside the read, so it is completed with the germline J gene. V is TRBV5-6 and J is TRBJ1-2; 8 bases are a match to TRBD1. The V segment lost 5 bases and the J segment 4 bases; nucleotides outside the gene matches: 7. In germline, CDR1 is SGHDT, CDR2 YYEEEE. This CDR3 has 14 amino acids. The CDR3 loop reads CASREMTGAYGYTF. The sequenced CDR3 bases are TGTGCCAGCAGAGAAATGACAGGGGCCTATGGC.

On this clone: The CDR3 end lies 3 residues beyond the end of the read and is filled in from the germline J gene. The chain combines TRBV5-1 with TRBJ1-2, with TRBD1 matching over 9 bases. J lost 2 bases, V lost 0 bases, and 2 bases had no gene match. Germline lookup yields CDR1 SGHRS and CDR2 YFSETQ. This CDR3 comprises 15 residues. The chain's CDR3 is CASSLAGTGNYGYTF. CDR3 DNA, as far as it was read: TGCGCCAGCAGCTTGGCGGGGACAGGGAACTATGGC.